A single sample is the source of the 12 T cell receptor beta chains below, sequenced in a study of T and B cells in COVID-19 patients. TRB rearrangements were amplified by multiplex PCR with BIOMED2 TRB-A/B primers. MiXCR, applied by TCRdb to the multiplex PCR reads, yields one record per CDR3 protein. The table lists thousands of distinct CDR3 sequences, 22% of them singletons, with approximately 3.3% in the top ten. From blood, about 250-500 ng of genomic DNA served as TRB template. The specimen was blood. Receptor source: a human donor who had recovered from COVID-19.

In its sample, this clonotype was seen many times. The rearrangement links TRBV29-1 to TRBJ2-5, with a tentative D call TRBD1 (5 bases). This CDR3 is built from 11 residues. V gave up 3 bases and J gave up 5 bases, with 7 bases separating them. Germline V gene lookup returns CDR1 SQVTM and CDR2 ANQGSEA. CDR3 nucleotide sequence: TGCAGCGTTGACAGGGCCGAGACCCAGTACTTC. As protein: CSVDRAETQYF.

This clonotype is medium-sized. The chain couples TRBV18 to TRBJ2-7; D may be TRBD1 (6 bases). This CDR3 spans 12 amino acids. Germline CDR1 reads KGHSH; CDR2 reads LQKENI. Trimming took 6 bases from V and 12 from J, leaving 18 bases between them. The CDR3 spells CASSPGTNKGYF. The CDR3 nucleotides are TGTGCCAGCTCCCCCGGGACAAACAAAGGGTACTTC.

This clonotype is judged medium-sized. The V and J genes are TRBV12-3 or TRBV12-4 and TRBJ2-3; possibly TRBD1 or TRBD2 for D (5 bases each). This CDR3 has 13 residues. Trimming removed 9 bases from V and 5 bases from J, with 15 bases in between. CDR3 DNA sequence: TGTGCCAGTAGGGGAGTAGTAGGAGATACGCAGTATTTT. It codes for CASRGVVGDTQYF.

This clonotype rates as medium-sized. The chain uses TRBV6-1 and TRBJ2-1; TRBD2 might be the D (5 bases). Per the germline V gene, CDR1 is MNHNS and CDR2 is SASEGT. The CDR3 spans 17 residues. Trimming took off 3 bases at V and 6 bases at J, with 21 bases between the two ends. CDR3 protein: CASSEAFMPGIRNEQFF. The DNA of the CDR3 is TGTGCCAGCAGTGAGGCCTTCATGCCGGGGATTCGCAATGAGCAGTTCTTC.

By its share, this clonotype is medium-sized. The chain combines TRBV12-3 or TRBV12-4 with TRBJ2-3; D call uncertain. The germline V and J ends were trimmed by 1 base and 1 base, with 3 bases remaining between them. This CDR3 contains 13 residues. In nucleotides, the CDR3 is TGTGCCAGCAGTTTAGTGGGCACAGATACGCAGTATTTT. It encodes CASSLVGTDTQYF.

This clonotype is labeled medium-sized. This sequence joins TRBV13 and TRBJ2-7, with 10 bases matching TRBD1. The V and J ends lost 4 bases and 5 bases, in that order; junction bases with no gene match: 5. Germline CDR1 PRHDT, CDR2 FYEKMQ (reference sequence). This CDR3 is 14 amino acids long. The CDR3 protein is CASSSGTGVNEQYF. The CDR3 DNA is TGTGCCAGCAGCTCCGGGACAGGGGTCAACGAGCAGTACTTC.

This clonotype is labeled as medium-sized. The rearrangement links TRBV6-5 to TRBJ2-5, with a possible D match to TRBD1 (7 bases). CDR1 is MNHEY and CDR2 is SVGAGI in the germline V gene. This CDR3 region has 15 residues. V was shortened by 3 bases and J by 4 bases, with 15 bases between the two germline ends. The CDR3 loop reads CASSYGLPGGETQYF. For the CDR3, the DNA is TGTGCCAGCAGTTATGGACTACCAGGGGGAGAGACCCAGTACTTC.

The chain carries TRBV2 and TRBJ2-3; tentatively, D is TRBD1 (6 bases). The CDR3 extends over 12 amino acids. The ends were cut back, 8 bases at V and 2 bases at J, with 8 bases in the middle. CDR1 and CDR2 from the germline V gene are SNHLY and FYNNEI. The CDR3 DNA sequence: TGTGCCAGCGGACAGAACACAGATACGCAGTATTTT. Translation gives CASGQNTDTQYF.

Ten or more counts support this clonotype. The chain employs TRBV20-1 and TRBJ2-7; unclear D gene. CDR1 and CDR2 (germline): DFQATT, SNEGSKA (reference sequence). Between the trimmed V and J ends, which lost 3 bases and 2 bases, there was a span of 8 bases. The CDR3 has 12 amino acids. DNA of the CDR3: TGCAGTGCTAGGGAGACACCCTACGAGCAGTACTTC. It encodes CSARETPYEQYF.

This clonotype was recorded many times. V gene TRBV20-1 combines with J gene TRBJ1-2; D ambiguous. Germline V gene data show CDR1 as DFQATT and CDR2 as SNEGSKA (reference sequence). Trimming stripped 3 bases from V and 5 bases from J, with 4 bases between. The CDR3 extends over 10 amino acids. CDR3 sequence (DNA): TGCAGTGCTAGTGGTTATGGCTACACCTTC. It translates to CSASGYGYTF.

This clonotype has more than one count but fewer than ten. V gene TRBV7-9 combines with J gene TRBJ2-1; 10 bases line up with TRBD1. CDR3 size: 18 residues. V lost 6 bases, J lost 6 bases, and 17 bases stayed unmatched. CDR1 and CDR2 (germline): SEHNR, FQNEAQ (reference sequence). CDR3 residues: CASRGRQGARAWGNEQFF. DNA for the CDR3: TGTGCCAGCAGAGGACGACAGGGGGCGCGGGCATGGGGCAATGAGCAGTTCTTC.

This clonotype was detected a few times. CDR3 sequence (DNA): TGTGCCAGCAGCCGACCCGGAGGGACTGAAGCTTTCTTT. Protein: CASSRPGGTEAFF. The chain links TRBV7-2 to TRBJ1-1; D remains unclear. The CDR3 has 13 amino acids. Germline-derived CDR1 and CDR2 are SGHTA and FQGNSA. The V end was cut by 5 bases, the J end by 5 bases, with 12 bases between.